These T cell receptor beta chains were read from a single sample in a study of blood T cell repertoires in COVID-19. The assay was immunoSEQ multiplex PCR, and TCRdb's table has in-frame clones only and misses some. Of approximately 26,000 clones listed, approximately 82% are singletons. Sequenced: peripheral blood. The receptors were gathered from a man older than 75 with active or convalescent COVID-19. CDR3s include the opening cysteine and the closing phenylalanine or tryptophan. Fields, in order: D gene, clone size, V gene, J gene, CDR3 protein, CDR3 DNA. A D gene is named only where the DNA matches it firmly. Not every row has a clone size; where given, it reads once, few, many or a size class.

TRBD1	.	TRBV11-1	TRBJ2-1	CASSSGQGLSYNEQFF	TGTGCCAGCAGCTCCGGACAGGGCCTCTCCTACAATGAGCAGTTCTTC
.	.	TRBV11-2	TRBJ2-1	CASGPYNEQFF	TGTGCCAGCGGGCCGTACAATGAGCAGTTCTTC
.	.	TRBV25-1	TRBJ2-7	CASSFSRSEQYF	TGTGCCAGCAGTTTTTCCCGGAGCGAGCAGTACTTC
TRBD1	few	TRBV5-5	TRBJ1-2	CASSPTGGARVYGYTF	TGTGCCAGCAGCCCGACAGGGGGCGCCCGGGTCTATGGCTACACCTTC
TRBD2	.	TRBV3-1/TRBV3-2	TRBJ2-3	CASSPPGTRSLDTQYF	TGTGCCAGCAGCCCCCCTGGGACTAGGAGCCTAGATACGCAGTATTTT
TRBD1	.	TRBV7-6	TRBJ2-7	CASSLGGTGSSYEQYF	TGTGCCAGCAGCTTAGGTGGGACAGGGAGCTCCTACGAGCAGTACTTC
TRBD1	few	TRBV9	TRBJ1-3	CASSVGQGAGNTIYF	TGTGCCAGCAGCGTAGGACAGGGCGCTGGAAACACCATATATTTT
TRBD2	.	TRBV5-4	TRBJ2-3	CASRPGLAQASTDTQYF	TGTGCCAGCAGGCCGGGACTAGCGCAAGCTAGCACAGATACGCAGTATTTT
.	once	TRBV10-3	TRBJ2-7	CAISAQATFYEQYF	TGTGCCATCAGTGCACAGGCTACCTTCTACGAGCAGTACTTC
TRBD1	.	TRBV6-6	TRBJ1-2	CASSADRGYGYTF	TGTGCCAGCAGTGCGGACAGGGGATATGGCTACACCTTC
TRBD2	.	TRBV7-2	TRBJ2-1	CASSGVAGGYTIEFF	TGTGCCAGCAGCGGGGTAGCGGGGGGGTACACAATTGAGTTCTTC
.	.	TRBV27	TRBJ2-5	CASSLTGETQYF	TGTGCCAGCAGTTTAACCGGAGAGACCCAGTACTTC
.	.	TRBV18	TRBJ1-5	CASSPNREAQPQHF	TGTGCCAGCTCACCGAACAGGGAAGCTCAGCCCCAGCATTTT
TRBD2	.	TRBV10-3	TRBJ2-7	CAISTGLAGGFNEQYF	TGTGCCATCAGCACGGGACTAGCGGGAGGATTCAACGAGCAGTACTTC
.	.	TRBV18	TRBJ2-3	CASSPRQDTDTQYF	TGTGCCAGCTCACCTAGACAGGACACAGATACGCAGTATTTT
TRBD1	.	TRBV27	TRBJ1-1	CASRRTGAGSEAFF	TGTGCCAGCAGGAGGACAGGGGCAGGTTCTGAAGCTTTCTTT
TRBD1	.	TRBV7-2	TRBJ2-6	CASSFGQGDSGANVLTF	TGTGCCAGCAGCTTTGGACAGGGCGACTCTGGGGCCAACGTCCTGACTTTC
TRBD2	.	TRBV4-1	TRBJ2-1	CASSQGALTSGGVGSYNEQFF	TGCGCCAGCAGCCAAGGGGCTCTAACTAGCGGGGGGGTAGGATCCTACAATGAGCAGTTCTTC